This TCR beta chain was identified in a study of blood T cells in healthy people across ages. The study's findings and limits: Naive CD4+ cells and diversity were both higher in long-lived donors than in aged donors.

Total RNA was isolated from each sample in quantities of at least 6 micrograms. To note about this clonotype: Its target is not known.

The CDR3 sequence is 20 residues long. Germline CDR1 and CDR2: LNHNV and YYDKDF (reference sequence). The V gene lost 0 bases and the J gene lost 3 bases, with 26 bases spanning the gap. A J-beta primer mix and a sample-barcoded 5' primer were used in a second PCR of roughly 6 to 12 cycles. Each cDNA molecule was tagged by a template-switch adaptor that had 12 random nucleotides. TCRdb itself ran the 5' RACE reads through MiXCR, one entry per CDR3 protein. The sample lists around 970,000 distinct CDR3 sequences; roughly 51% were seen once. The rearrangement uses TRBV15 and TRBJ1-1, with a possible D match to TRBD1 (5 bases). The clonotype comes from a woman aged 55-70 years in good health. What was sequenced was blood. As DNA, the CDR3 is TGTGCCACCAGCAGAGATCTCCTATCGGCGGGGCCCAAATGGGACACTGAAGCTTTCTTT. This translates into CATSRDLLSAGPKWDTEAFF.